This is a list of T cell receptor beta chains from one sample in a study of blood T cell repertoires in COVID-19. Using immunoSEQ multiplex PCR, the repertoire was profiled, and TCRdb retains in-frame clones only, with some absent. The sample shows 100,000 to 120,000 clones, 70% to 90% of them seen only once. Sequenced material: peripheral blood. These receptors were taken from a human donor in a cohort sampled during active COVID-19. CDR3s include the opening cysteine and the closing phenylalanine or tryptophan. The D gene is left open where the match is weak. Clone size is stated in some rows and not others, as once, few, many or a class when expanded.

j_call,d_call,clone_size,v_call,cdr3_aa,cdr3_nt
TRBJ1-2,NA,NA,TRBV3-1/TRBV3-2,CASSQVPPRYGYTF,TGTGCCAGCAGCCAGGTACCCCCCCGGTATGGCTACACCTTC
TRBJ2-5,NA,NA,TRBV11-1,CASSRQTGQETQYF,TGTGCCAGCAGCCGCCAGACGGGCCAAGAGACCCAGTACTTC
TRBJ1-5,NA,NA,TRBV28,CASSYGGTHSNQPQHF,TGTGCCAGCAGTTATGGGGGGACCCATAGCAATCAGCCCCAGCATTTT
TRBJ1-6,NA,NA,TRBV20-1,CSASTTTNSPLHF,TGCAGTGCTAGTACCACAACTAATTCACCCCTCCACTTT
TRBJ1-6,TRBD1,many,TRBV7-9,CASSLQGAPGNSPLHF,TGTGCCAGCAGCTTACAGGGGGCGCCCGGTAATTCACCCCTCCACTTT
TRBJ2-1,NA,NA,TRBV6-5,CASSYLGNHEQFF,TGTGCCAGCAGTTACCTTGGCAACCATGAGCAGTTCTTC
TRBJ1-4,TRBD1,once,TRBV5-1,CASSWTGEKLFF,TGCGCCAGCAGCTGGACAGGAGAAAAACTGTTTTTT
TRBJ1-4,NA,NA,TRBV7-2,CASSARQNEKLFF,TGTGCCAGCAGCGCCAGACAGAATGAAAAACTGTTTTTT
TRBJ2-3,TRBD2,NA,TRBV28,CASSLWTSGTDTQYF,TGTGCCAGCAGTTTATGGACTAGCGGCACAGATACGCAGTATTTT
TRBJ2-5,NA,NA,TRBV10-1,CASSASAVETQYF,TGCGCCAGCAGTGCTAGCGCAGTAGAGACCCAGTACTTC